This entry lists 24 T cell receptor beta chains sequenced from one sample in a study of T cell responses to AZD1222 COVID-19 vaccine (dated by TCRdb to the early 2020s). The time point tag for this specimen amounts to: baseline before first vaccination. Libraries were made using the immunoSEQ multiplex PCR assay. TCRdb holds this immuneACCESS table with in-frame rearrangements only. Some clones are missing; in checked studies, unresolved V genes explain under half, and the rest has no known cause. The sample table records about 97,000 clones; about 89% of these occur just once. The ten largest clones capture approximately 7% of the sample. The sample here was peripheral blood, taken on day 0 of AZD1222 vaccination. The receptors were gathered from an adult in good health.

The CDR3 is CASSLEYGESYNSPLHF. The CDR3 nucleotides read TGCGCCAGCAGCTTGGAGTACGGGGAGTCCTATAATTCACCCCTCCACTTT. J is TRBJ1-6 and V is TRBV5-1; D gene uncertain. CDR1 is SGHRS and CDR2 is YFSETQ in the germline V gene. With 0 bases removed from V and 1 base from J, the gap between germline ends came to 11 bases. The CDR3 spans 17 residues.

The genes are TRBV5-1 and TRBJ1-6; D might be TRBD1 (5 bases). Trimming left V 4 bases short and J 10 bases short, with 15 bases between. Germline CDR1 reads SGHRS; CDR2 reads YFSETQ. This CDR3 spans 14 amino acids. The CDR3 coding sequence is TGCGCCAGCAGCACGGGGCCCACCGGGTCACCCCTCCACTTT. It encodes CASSTGPTGSPLHF.

The rearrangement uses TRBV2 and TRBJ2-7; 9 bases are shared with TRBD1. The CDR3 runs to 14 residues. Looked up from germline, CDR1 is SNHLY and CDR2 is FYNNEI. Trimming at V came to 6 bases and at J to 3 bases, leaving 6 bases not matched to a gene. DNA of the CDR3: TGTGCCAGCAGGAAGGGACAGGGATTCTACGAGCAGTACTTC. Its protein is CASRKGQGFYEQYF. The entire variable domain, with the rest obtained from reference TRBV2 and TRBJ2-7, is as follows: EPEVTQTPSHQVTQMGQEVILRCVPISNHLYFYWYRQILGQKVEFLVSFYNNEISEKSEIFDDQFSVERPDGSNFTLKIRSTKLEDSAMYFCASRKGQGFYEQYFGPGTRLTVT.

The chain is built from TRBV6-5 and TRBJ2-5; a possible D gene is TRBD2 (5 bases). Germline lookup yields CDR1 MNHEY and CDR2 SVGAGI. The CDR3 is 12 amino acids. V lost 8 bases and J lost 5, with 12 bases in between. The CDR3 DNA follows: TGTGCCAGCCGCTGGGAGCGGGAGACCCAGTACTTC. It translates to CASRWERETQYF.

The rearrangement links TRBV28 to TRBJ1-5; D is uncertain. V was clipped by 6 bases and J by 1 base, with 19 bases between them. Germline assignment: CDR1 MDHEN and CDR2 SYDVKM. The CDR3 totals 17 residues. The CDR3 DNA reads as TGTGCCAGCAGCCCCGCCCGGTCCTCGGGGAGCAATCAGCCCCAGCATTTT. This codes for CASSPARSSGSNQPQHF.

V usage is TRBV9 and J usage is TRBJ1-2, with D unclear. With 3 bases removed from V and 4 bases from J, the gap between germline ends came to 16 bases. Germline loops: CDR1 SGDLS, CDR2 YYNGEE. The CDR3 covers 15 residues. The CDR3 DNA is TGTGCCAGCAGCGCCGGGAATACGAATAGCTATGGCTACACCTTC. It yields the protein CASSAGNTNSYGYTF.

The sample holds one count of this clone. V and J are TRBV11-1 and TRBJ1-1; weak D call: TRBD1 (5 bases). Trimming left V 1 base short and J 4 bases short, with 10 bases between. In germline, CDR1 is SGHAT, CDR2 FQDESV (reference sequence). This CDR3 spans 14 amino acids. CDR3: CASSLGREATEAFF. For the CDR3, the DNA is TGTGCCAGCAGCTTAGGCAGGGAGGCCACTGAAGCTTTCTTT.

V is TRBV28 and J is TRBJ2-3; TRBD2 is a possible D gene (6 bases). V lost 6 bases to trimming and J lost 0 bases, with 16 bases between them. Germline V gene data show CDR1 as MDHEN and CDR2 as SYDVKM. This CDR3 is 16 amino acids long. The CDR3, as DNA: TGTGCCAGCAGCTCCCAACTAGCCGCTAGCACAGATACGCAGTATTTT. This sequence encodes CASSSQLAASTDTQYF.

The genes are TRBV10-1 and TRBJ2-5, with 9 bases aligning to TRBD2. The length of the CDR3 is 16 residues. The junction had 7 bases not matched to a gene; V was cut back by 0 bases and J by 5 bases. Germline loops: CDR1 WNHNN, CDR2 SYGVQD (reference sequence). The CDR3 sequence: CASSESKGLAAETQYF. The CDR3 nucleotides are TGCGCCAGCAGTGAGTCTAAGGGACTAGCTGCGGAGACCCAGTACTTC.

V and J are TRBV5-4 and TRBJ2-1; 9 nucleotides line up with TRBD2. Germline CDR1 reads SGHNT; CDR2 reads YYREEE (reference sequence). With 4 bases clipped from V and 2 bases from J, the junction kept 10 bases outside the gene matches. The CDR3 runs 17 residues. The CDR3 reads CASSLRLAGGPYNEQFF. The CDR3 DNA is TGTGCCAGCAGCCTACGCCTGGCGGGGGGGCCCTACAATGAGCAGTTCTTC.

The chain recombines TRBV5-4 with TRBJ2-1; 10 positions agree with TRBD2. The V and J ends lost 3 bases and 2 bases, in that order; junction bases with no gene match: 5. This CDR3 is 16 amino acids long. Per the germline V gene, CDR1 is SGHNT and CDR2 is YYREEE (reference sequence). DNA for the CDR3: TGTGCCAGCAGCTGGAAAACTAGCGGGACCTACAATGAGCAGTTCTTC. Translated: CASSWKTSGTYNEQFF.

The rearrangement uses TRBV5-4 and TRBJ2-2, with D hard to call. Germline CDR1 is SGHNT and CDR2 is YYREEE (reference sequence). V dropped 3 bases and J dropped 6 bases, with 21 bases sitting between them. The CDR3 has 17 residues. This CDR3 is CASSSGSSGWGPGELFF. The CDR3 region has the DNA TGTGCCAGCAGCTCCGGGTCCTCCGGATGGGGTCCCGGGGAGCTGTTTTTT.

CDR3 in DNA: TGCGCCAGCAGCTTGGCTAGCGGGAGCCACAATGAGCAGTTCTTC. It encodes CASSLASGSHNEQFF. The chain has TRBV5-1 and TRBJ2-1; TRBD2 matches at 10 bases. Trimming removed 0 bases from V and 5 bases from J; junction bases left unmatched: 2. The CDR3 runs 15 residues. Germline V gene lookup returns CDR1 SGHRS and CDR2 YFSETQ.

V and J are TRBV28 and TRBJ1-4, with D possibly matching TRBD1 (6 bases). The V and J ends lost 2 bases and 8 bases respectively, with 12 bases between them. The length of the CDR3 is 14 residues. Germline-derived CDR1 and CDR2 are MDHEN and SYDVKM. The CDR3 reads CASSLRGIEEKLFF. CDR3 bases: TGTGCCAGCAGTTTAAGGGGGATTGAAGAAAAACTGTTTTTT.

The chain joins TRBV10-3 to TRBJ2-2; 7 bases match TRBD2. The CDR3 extends over 15 amino acids. J gave up 0 bases and V 9 bases, and 7 bases lay outside the gene matches. The germline V gene has CDR1 ENHRY and CDR2 SYGVKD. The CDR3 sequence: CAIGRAQTNTGELFF. DNA for the CDR3: TGTGCCATAGGGAGGGCCCAGACGAACACCGGGGAGCTGTTTTTT.

CDR3 coding DNA: TGTGCCAGCAGCCCCGTGGCTAGCGGGACGAACACCGGGGAGCTGTTTTTT. It yields the protein CASSPVASGTNTGELFF. V gene TRBV7-3 combines with J gene TRBJ2-2; the match to TRBD2 covers 9 bases. CDR1 is SGHTA and CDR2 is FQGTGA in the germline V gene. The CDR3 extends over 17 amino acids. J lost 0 bases, V lost 5 bases, and 7 bases had no gene match.

The chain couples TRBV18 to TRBJ2-1; TRBD2 matches at 16 bases. Germline lookup yields CDR1 KGHSH and CDR2 LQKENI. The CDR3 runs to 19 residues. The ends lost 0 bases at V and 7 bases at J; junction bases unmatched: 9. In DNA form, the CDR3 reads TGTGCCAGCTCACCACCGGGACTAGCGGGAGGGCCGGGGGCAAATGAGCAGTTCTTC. As protein: CASSPPGLAGGPGANEQFF.

V usage is TRBV4-1 and J usage is TRBJ2-4, with D hard to call. Germline CDR1 is MGHRA and CDR2 is YSYEKL. The CDR3 sequence is 15 residues long. Trimming pared 2 bases from V and 3 bases from J, leaving 11 bases between. For the CDR3, the DNA is TGCGCCAGCAGCCAAAAAATCTCAGGCAAAAACATTCAGTACTTC. As protein: CASSQKISGKNIQYF.

The J gene is TRBJ1-1, the V gene TRBV5-4; 10 positions match TRBD1. V trimming: 4 bases; J trimming: 1 base; junction bases outside the gene matches: 7. The CDR3 sequence is 16 residues long. Germline V CDR1 and CDR2: SGHNT, YYREEE (reference sequence). CDR3 sequence reads: CASSARQGAKNTEAFF. The CDR3 DNA reads TGTGCCAGCAGCGCTCGACAGGGGGCAAAGAACACTGAAGCTTTCTTT.

The gene calls are TRBV19 and TRBJ1-1, with D possibly matching TRBD1 (5 bases). This CDR3 comprises 13 residues. Per germline, CDR1 LNHDA and CDR2 SQIVND (reference sequence). Trimming shortened V by 6 bases and J by 2 bases, and 10 bases separated the two germline ends. The CDR3 DNA follows: TGTGCCAGTAGACCGGGACTCAACACTGAAGCTTTCTTT. Residues: CASRPGLNTEAFF.

V is TRBV2 and J is TRBJ2-5, with TRBD1 matching over 7 bases. J lost 5 bases, V lost 1 base, and 19 bases had no gene match. CDR1 is SNHLY and CDR2 is FYNNEI in the germline V gene. CDR3 length: 19 residues. In DNA form, the CDR3 reads TGTGCCAGCAGTGAAGAGTTTACGTTGGAGACAGGGATTAGGGAGACCCAGTACTTC. This translates into CASSEEFTLETGIRETQYF.

The rearrangement joins TRBV5-1 to TRBJ2-3; maybe TRBD2 (5 bases). The CDR3 spans 15 residues. V lost 0 bases and J lost 2, with 10 bases in between. Germline CDR1 is SGHRS and CDR2 is YFSETQ. The CDR3 loop is CASSLVTTNTDTQYF. CDR3 nucleotide sequence: TGCGCCAGCAGCTTGGTGACTACCAACACAGATACGCAGTATTTT.

The chain couples TRBV29-1 to TRBJ2-7, with 12 positions matching TRBD2. The length of the CDR3 is 17 residues. Germline V gene data show CDR1 as SQVTM and CDR2 as ANQGSEA. V shed 6 bases, J shed 0 bases, and the junction held 12 bases outside the gene matches. In DNA, the CDR3 is TGCAGCGTGGTTAAATCCGGGACTAGCGGGTACTCCTACGAGCAGTACTTC. Amino acid sequence: CSVVKSGTSGYSYEQYF.

This clone was found once. Different DNA sequences within this sample yield the same CDR3. CDR3 sequence (DNA): TGTGCCAGCAGCTTGGATGGGTTCAATCAGCCCCAGCATTTT. Translating it yields CASSLDGFNQPQHF. This chain uses TRBV5-4 with TRBJ1-5; no clear D. Germline V gives CDR1 SGHNT, CDR2 YYREEE (reference sequence). The length of the CDR3 is 14 residues. Trimming removed 0 bases at V and 3 bases at J, with 7 bases between.